This TCR beta chain derives from a study of blood T cell repertoires in COVID-19. This CDR3 is 14 amino acids long. Germline values: CDR1 GTSNPN, CDR2 SVGIG (reference sequence). V was clipped by 7 bases and J by 3 bases, with 15 bases between them. Clones were read by immunoSEQ multiplex PCR, and TCRdb kept only the in-frame ones, dropping some. The sample carries roughly 80,000 clones, roughly nine tenths recorded once. This TCR was recovered from a woman of 80 years or more with active or convalescent COVID-19. Sample: peripheral blood. The V and J genes are TRBV30 and TRBJ1-4; D might be TRBD1 (6 bases). The CDR3 sequence: CASQGGPPNEKLFF. As DNA, the CDR3 is TGTGCCTCACAGGGAGGGCCACCTAATGAAAAACTGTTTTTT.